This entry lists 9 T cell receptor beta chains sequenced from one sample in a study of neurological immune-mediated disorders. TCRdb ran MiXCR on the 5' RACE reads and lists one entry per CDR3 protein. This sample has under 90,000 distinct CDR3 sequences, with 10% found just once. Sequenced input: PBMCs. These receptors all stem from a man aged 40-49 years in good health.

This clonotype was seen repeatedly, ten times or more. J is TRBJ2-7 and V is TRBV12-3 or TRBV12-4; TRBD2 aligns across 16 bases. This CDR3 has 16 residues. J was trimmed by 5 bases and V by 7 bases; bases with no gene match: 8. The CDR3 bases are TGTGCCAGCAAGGGGACTAGCGGGAGGGCCGGAGACGAGCAGTACTTC. It translates to CASKGTSGRAGDEQYF.

This clonotype has at least ten counts. This chain connects TRBV10-3 to TRBJ2-7; possibly TRBD1 for D (6 bases). The V gene lost 7 bases and the J gene lost 4 bases, with 11 bases spanning the gap. This CDR3 comprises 12 residues. Germline V gene lookup returns CDR1 ENHRY and CDR2 SYGVKD. DNA for the CDR3: TGTGCCATCACCGCGGACAGTTACGAGCAGTACTTC. Amino acid sequence: CAITADSYEQYF.

As regards this clonotype: This clone may be a read error of a much larger clone one base away. The rearrangement joins TRBV29-1 to TRBJ1-6; D is perhaps TRBD1 (5 bases). The germline V and J ends were trimmed by 6 bases and 10 bases, with 19 bases remaining between them. This CDR3 contains 14 residues. The V gene's germline CDR1 is SQVTM and CDR2 ANQGSEA. This CDR3 is CSVLAAPEGSPLHF. Here the CDR3 DNA reads TGCAGCGTGCTGGCCGCCCCGGAGGGGTCACCCCTCCACTTT.

This clonotype has at least ten counts. This rearrangement joins TRBV6-1 to TRBJ2-1; a possible D gene is TRBD1 (5 bases). The CDR3 totals 19 residues. V dropped 2 bases and J dropped 2 bases, with 22 bases sitting between them. Germline CDR1 MNHNS, CDR2 SASEGT. For the CDR3, the DNA is TGTGCCAGCAGTGAACGGTTCTCTCCCCGGACAACAACCTACAATGAGCAGTTCTTC. As protein: CASSERFSPRTTTYNEQFF.

This clonotype was seen at least ten times. The V call is TRBV12-3 or TRBV12-4, the J call TRBJ2-2, with a weak D call TRBD2 (6 bases). The CDR3 is 16 amino acids. V lost 6 bases, J lost 6 bases, and 20 bases lay in between. CDR3 protein: CASSLRAGKRAGELFF. The CDR3 region has the DNA TGTGCCAGCAGCTTAAGGGCGGGGAAGAGGGCCGGGGAGCTGTTTTTT.

This clonotype was counted ten times or more. The chain has TRBV9 and TRBJ1-2; D call uncertain. This CDR3 region has 12 residues. The V gene lost 3 bases and the J gene lost 4 bases, with 7 bases spanning the gap. Per the germline V gene, CDR1 is SGDLS and CDR2 is YYNGEE. The CDR3 DNA follows: TGTGCCAGCAGCGCCCTCGGCTATGGCTACACCTTC. It yields the protein CASSALGYGYTF.

This rearrangement joins TRBV6-2 or TRBV6-3 to TRBJ2-3; TRBD2 matches at 9 bases. The junction had 2 bases not matched to a gene; V was cut back by 2 bases and J by 2 bases. Per germline, CDR1 MNHEY and CDR2 SVGEGT. This CDR3 comprises 15 residues. CDR3 bases: TGTGCCAGCAGTTACGGCGGGGGGGCCACAGATACGCAGTATTTT. Translating it yields CASSYGGGATDTQYF.

This sequence joins TRBV4-2 and TRBJ2-7; D remains unclear. Trimming removed 1 base at V and 5 bases at J, with 6 bases between. The CDR3 is 12 residues long. Per germline, CDR1 LGHNA and CDR2 YNFKEQ. CDR3 residues: CASSQGPDEQYF. The DNA of the CDR3 is TGTGCCAGCAGCCAAGGTCCAGACGAGCAGTACTTC.

This clonotype was found many times. The V and J genes are TRBV10-3 and TRBJ1-1; 9 nucleotides agree with TRBD1. CDR1 and CDR2 (germline): ENHRY, SYGVKD. The CDR3 has 15 amino acids. Trimming at V came to 6 bases and at J to 3 bases, leaving 8 bases not matched to a gene. As DNA, the CDR3 is TGTGCCATCAGCCCGAAACAGGGGGCTCACACTGAAGCTTTCTTT. As protein: CAISPKQGAHTEAFF.